Reported below is one T cell receptor beta chain. The table lists this clonotype with a few counts. The antigen it recognizes is unknown. Base qualities are not recorded, but no much larger clone differs from it by a single base. This entry belongs to a study of blood T cells in healthy people across ages (dated by TCRdb to the mid-2010s). About the full investigation: Template switching captured roughly one uniquely barcoded TCR beta cDNA molecule per two T cells in model experiments. The study measured age-related changes in TCR beta repertoire diversity using deep sequencing normalized with unique cDNA molecular identifiers. The donors were split into four age groups: young (average around 15 years), middle-aged (39), aged (roughly 68) and long-lived (over 80). To avoid experimental bias, donors of different ages were distributed randomly across sequencing lanes. Two additional independent replicas of 1 million unique cDNA reads from the same blood draw were analyzed for two donors (one aged 18 to 30 and one aged 80 or older).

Study-wide conclusions, independent of this receptor: As age increased, observed TCR beta diversity per million T cells dropped in a roughly linear way, and a significant reduction was already evident by age 40. Bulk unsorted PBMC profiling prevented conclusive comparison of naive and antigen-experienced compartments. Donor CMV infection status was unknown, potentially confounding age-related changes in expanded clonotypes. The long-lived group showed more naive CD4+ T cells, fewer expanded clones and increased TCR diversity than the aged group, suggesting age selection. Observed TCR beta diversity correlated strongly with the percentage of naive T cells measured by flow cytometry. Total diversity estimates from one million sequenced T cells were considered lower bounds and underestimates.

The CDR3 goes from the cysteine to the phenylalanine over 14 residues. Just the 42-base CDR3 DNA is kept, in frame starting at base 1. The germline V gene provides CDR1 LGHNA and CDR2 YNFKEQ. V loses 0 bases of germline sequence and J loses 5 bases, and the interval between the two ends is 10 bases. Systemically healthy Caucasian individuals from Russia, around 38 in total and aged roughly 6 to 90 years, were included as donors. Ten milliliters of peripheral blood were collected from each donor into EDTA-treated Vacutainer tubes. Ficoll-Paque density-gradient centrifugation was used to isolate PBMCs, with at least 7 million obtained per sample. Total RNA, at least 6 micrograms per sample, was extracted from PBMCs with Trizol reagent. Naive CD45RAhigh/CD27high T cell percentages were measured by flow cytometry on a PBMC aliquot from every donor. Library method: 5' RACE. TCRdb shows the sequencer as Illumina HiSeq 2500. A second roughly 7 to 11 cycle PCR used a sample-barcoded 5' primer and a J-beta primer mix. Each TCR beta cDNA molecule received a unique molecular identifier from a template-switch 5' adaptor carrying 12 random nucleotides. Each sample yielded at least 3 million CDR3-containing paired-end reads. All of the RNA was converted into first-strand cDNA using the Mint cDNA synthesis kit, with a TRBC-specific oligonucleotide serving as the primer. Following uracil-DNA glycosylase treatment, a first 18-cycle PCR with universal primers M1SS and BC2_uni_R was performed on all cDNA. On the authors' methods: Each sample was normalized by randomly selecting 1 million high-quality reads, each carrying a distinct molecular identifier. Instead of being binned into consensus sequences, reads that shared molecular identifiers were thrown out. MiTCR, with a Q25 quality threshold and the strictest error-elimination algorithm, was used for CDR3 identification, clonotype clustering and error correction. A nonparametric unseen species model with Euler transformation was used to estimate a lower bound on total TCR beta diversity. TCRdb took the public reads, trimmed them with fastp at Q25, ran MiXCR for clone calling and kept in-frame beta chains. Entries are consolidated by CDR3 protein sequence, retaining the most common genes and DNA. These V and J calls derive from TCRdb rather than the authors' analysis. The sample table shows 1.5 million to 2 million distinct CDR3 sequences, and around 36% are seen once. Jointly, the top ten make up around 11% of the sample.

The sample was blood. The rearrangement combines TRBV4-2 with TRBJ2-5; the D region may be TRBD1 or TRBD2, each matching 5 bases equally. The sequence was obtained from a woman under 40 in good health. The CDR3 is CASSQDPGPETQYF. The nucleotide sequence is TGTGCCAGCAGCCAAGACCCGGGGCCGGAGACCCAGTACTTC.